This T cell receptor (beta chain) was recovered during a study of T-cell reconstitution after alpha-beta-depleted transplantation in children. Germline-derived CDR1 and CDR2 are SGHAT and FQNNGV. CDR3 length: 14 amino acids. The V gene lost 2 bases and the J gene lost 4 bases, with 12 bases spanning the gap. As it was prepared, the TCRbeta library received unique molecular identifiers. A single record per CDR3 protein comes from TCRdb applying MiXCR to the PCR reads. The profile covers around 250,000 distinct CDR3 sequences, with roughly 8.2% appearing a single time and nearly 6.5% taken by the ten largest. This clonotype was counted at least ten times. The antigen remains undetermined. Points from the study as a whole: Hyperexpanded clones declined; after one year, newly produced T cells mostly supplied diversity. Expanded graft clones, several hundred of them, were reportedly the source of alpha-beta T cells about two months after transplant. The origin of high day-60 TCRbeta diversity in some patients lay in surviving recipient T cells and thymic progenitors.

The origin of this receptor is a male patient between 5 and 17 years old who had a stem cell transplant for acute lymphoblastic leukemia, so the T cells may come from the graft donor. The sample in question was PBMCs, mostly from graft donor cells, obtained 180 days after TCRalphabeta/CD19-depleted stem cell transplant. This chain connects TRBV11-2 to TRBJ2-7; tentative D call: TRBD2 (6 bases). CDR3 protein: CASSLRASDYEQYF. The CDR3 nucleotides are TGTGCCAGCAGCTTAAGAGCTAGCGATTACGAGCAGTACTTC.